This entry concerns a single T cell receptor beta chain. This entry comes from a study of technical replicates of blood from a few donors. The germline gives CDR1 MNHEY, CDR2 SVGAGI. CDR3 length: 16 amino acids. V was pared by 0 bases and J by 7 bases, with 7 bases of the junction left unmatched. TCRdb's copy holds only in-frame clones and misses some; the assay was immunoSEQ multiplex PCR. The sample lists around 72,000 clones, 91% occurring once. This TCR derives from a human donor in good health. Some clones in this sample may be carry-over from other donors' samples. This chain uses TRBV6-5 with TRBJ1-1; TRBD1 matches at 11 bases. Sequenced material: T cells isolated from PBMCs. The chain's CDR3 is CASSYSGQGAMGEAFF. The CDR3 nucleotides read TGTGCCAGCAGTTACTCTGGACAGGGGGCAATGGGTGAAGCTTTCTTT.